Listed here are 7 T cell receptor beta chains from one sample, sequenced in a study of shared clonotypes between healthy human individuals. This table comes from immunoSEQ multiplex PCR, and its TCRdb copy is limited to in-frame clones, with some not included. Here the sample spans approximately 2,000,000 clones, around 92% being singletons. Sample: naive CD4+ T cells from PBMCs. Subset noted: CD45RA+ positively selected. The source of these receptors is a man younger than 35 in good health. Some clones in this sample may be carry-over from other donors' samples.

The V call is TRBV15, the J call TRBJ2-5; possible D gene TRBD2, 5 bases. Germline-derived CDR1 and CDR2 are LNHNV and YYDKDF (reference sequence). Trimming took off 0 bases at V and 10 bases at J, with 15 bases between the two ends. The CDR3 totals 14 residues. CDR3 bases: TGTGCCACCAGCAGAGATCGGGGAGTGAAAAGCCAGTACTTC. Translated: CATSRDRGVKSQYF.

The chain carries TRBV28 and TRBJ2-3, with D perhaps matching TRBD2 (5 bases). CDR1 is MDHEN and CDR2 is SYDVKM in the germline V gene. The CDR3 has 11 amino acids. V shed 8 bases and J shed 7 bases, with 10 bases lying between them. CDR3 sequence (DNA): TGTGCCAGCGGAAGCGGTCATACGCAGTATTTT. Translating gives CASGSGHTQYF.

V is TRBV7-3 and J is TRBJ2-1; 7 nucleotides match TRBD2. CDR1 is SGHTA, CDR2 FQGTGA, per germline. The J segment lost 2 bases and the V segment lost 5 bases, leaving 6 bases of the junction unmatched. This CDR3 contains 15 residues. The CDR3 nucleotides are TGTGCCAGCAGCCGGGACTACGGGACCTACAATGAGCAGTTCTTC. Protein: CASSRDYGTYNEQFF.

CDR3: CASSTLAAGGDTQYF. The CDR3 DNA reads TGTGCCAGCAGTACCCTCGCTGCCGGTGGGGATACGCAGTATTTT. V and J are TRBV6-5 and TRBJ2-3; D uncertain. CDR1 is MNHEY and CDR2 is SVGAGI in the germline V gene. Trimming pared 5 bases from V and 6 bases from J, leaving 18 bases between. The CDR3 has 15 amino acids.

This clone has just one count. The J gene is TRBJ2-7, the V gene TRBV14, with D perhaps matching TRBD1 (6 bases). The CDR3 extends over 14 amino acids. Germline V gene sequence: CDR1 SGHDN, CDR2 FVKESK. Trimming took 3 bases from V and 2 from J, leaving 11 bases between them. The CDR3 DNA reads TGTGCCAGCAGCCAGTACAGGGTCCCCTACGAGCAGTACTTC. Amino acids: CASSQYRVPYEQYF.

This clone was counted a single time. The sample holds other DNA sequences that translate to the same CDR3. The chain uses TRBV28 and TRBJ2-7, with D possibly matching TRBD2 (5 bases). This CDR3 has 12 residues. V lost 3 bases to trimming and J lost 6 bases, with 9 bases between them. Germline V gives CDR1 MDHEN, CDR2 SYDVKM. The CDR3 is CASSLSGFEQYF. For the CDR3, the DNA is TGTGCCAGCAGTTTGTCGGGGTTCGAGCAGTACTTC.

The V call is TRBV6-1, the J call TRBJ1-3, with 7 positions matching TRBD1. There are 20 residues in the CDR3. The J segment lost 8 bases and the V segment lost 3 bases, leaving 25 bases of the junction unmatched. CDR1 is MNHNS, CDR2 SASEGT, per germline. The DNA of the CDR3 is TGTGCCAGCAGTGACCCGACAGGGCTTAATGGTGTCACATTTCTAGACACCATATATTTT. Its translation is CASSDPTGLNGVTFLDTIYF.